This entry concerns a single T cell receptor (beta chain). Its target is unknown. This specimen belongs to a study of vaccination and CD4 T cells after COVID-19. Study-level background: For control cultures, the treatment was a CEFX pool, an HIV-1 Nef pool, or no peptide.

Sequencing of cultured CD4+ T cell DNA used the Oncomine TCR Beta short-read assay. Someone extracted genomic DNA from cultured CD4+ T cells. TCRdb passed the PCR reads through MiXCR, listing each CDR3 protein once. This sample has about 13,000 distinct CDR3 sequences, with less than 70% found just once. Treatment noted: approximately 11-day PBMC culture with coronavirus spike peptide pools or control peptides (ViraFEST assay). Peptide pools at approximately 9.1 ug/ml and IL-2 at 10 IU/ml were added to cultures of two million PBMCs per well. This CDR3 spans 15 amino acids. Trimming removed 6 bases from V and 8 bases from J; junction bases left unmatched: 13.

The specimen was CD4+ T cells from blood, cultured in vitro. The origin of this receptor is a human donor who had recovered from COVID-19. V and J are TRBV12-3 or TRBV12-4 and TRBJ1-1; 9 bases agree with TRBD1. The CDR3 region has the DNA TGTGCCAGCAGACGGGACAGGGAATATAATAGCGAAGCTTTCTTT. The encoded protein is CASRRDREYNSEAFF.